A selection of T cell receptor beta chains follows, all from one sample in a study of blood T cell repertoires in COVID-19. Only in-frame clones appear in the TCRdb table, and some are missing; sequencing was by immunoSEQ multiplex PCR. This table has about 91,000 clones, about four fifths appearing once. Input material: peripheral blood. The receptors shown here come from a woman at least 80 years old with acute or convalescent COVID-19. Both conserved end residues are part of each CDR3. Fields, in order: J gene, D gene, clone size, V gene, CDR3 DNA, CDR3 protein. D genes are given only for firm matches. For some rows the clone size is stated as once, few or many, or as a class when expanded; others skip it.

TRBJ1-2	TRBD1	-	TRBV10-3	TGTGCCATTCAGAAGACAGGGGGCTTCTATGGCTACACCTTC	CAIQKTGGFYGYTF
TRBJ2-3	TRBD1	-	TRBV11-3	TGTGCCAGCAGCCGGGGCGGGACAGGGCCCACAGATACGCAGTATTTT	CASSRGGTGPTDTQYF
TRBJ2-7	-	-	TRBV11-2	TGTGCCAGCAGCGATCGTCTAACGCAGTACTTC	CASSDRLTQYF
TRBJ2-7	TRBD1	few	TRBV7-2	TGTGCCAGCAGCTTGGACAGGGGGCGGTTCGAGTACTTC	CASSLDRGRFEYF
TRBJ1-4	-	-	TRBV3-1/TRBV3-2	TGTGCCAGCAGCCAGCCCGACAGGCCCGAGGCTAATGAAAAACTGTTTTTT	CASSQPDRPEANEKLFF
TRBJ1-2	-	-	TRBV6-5	TGTGCCAGCAGTTGGGGCCGGGCAGGGAACTATGGCTACACCTTC	CASSWGRAGNYGYTF
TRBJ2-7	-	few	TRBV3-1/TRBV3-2	TGTGCCAGCAGCCAACAACCGGGGACCTACGAGCAGTACTTC	CASSQQPGTYEQYF
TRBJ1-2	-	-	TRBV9	TGTGCCAGCAGCGTGGCCCCCGGCGGAGAGGAGGGCTACACCTTC	CASSVAPGGEEGYTF
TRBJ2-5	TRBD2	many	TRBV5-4	TGTGCCAGCAGCCCGCTCGGTGGCGGGGGGGCGGGAGAGACCCAGTACTTC	CASSPLGGGGAGETQYF
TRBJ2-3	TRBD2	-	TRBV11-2	TGTGCCAGCAGTCCTAGCGGCCCTAGCACAGATACGCAGTATTTT	CASSPSGPSTDTQYF
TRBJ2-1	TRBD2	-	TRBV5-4	TGTGCCAGCAGCTTGGGAGGCGGGGGGGCGGTGAATGAGCAGTTCTTC	CASSLGGGGAVNEQFF
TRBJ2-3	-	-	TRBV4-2	TGTGCCAGCAGCCTAGGGCACGGGGTTCCAGATACGCAGTATTTT	CASSLGHGVPDTQYF
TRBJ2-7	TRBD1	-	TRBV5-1	TGCGCCAGCAGCTCTGGGACAGGTCTGAACTACGAGCAGTACTTC	CASSSGTGLNYEQYF
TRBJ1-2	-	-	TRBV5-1	TGCGCCAGCAGCTTGGTCCGCAGTCGTCTTAACTATGGCTACACCTTC	CASSLVRSRLNYGYTF
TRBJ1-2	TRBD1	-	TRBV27	TGTGCCAGCAGTCCCCGGACAGGGGAGGGCTACACCTTC	CASSPRTGEGYTF
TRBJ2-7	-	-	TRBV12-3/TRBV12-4	TGTGCCAGCAGCCCTAGCTCCTACGAGCAGTACTTC	CASSPSSYEQYF
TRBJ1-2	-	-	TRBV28	TGTGCCAGCGGGGGCCGGGACTATGGCTACACCTTC	CASGGRDYGYTF
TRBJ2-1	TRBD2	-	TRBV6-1	TGTGCCAGCAGTGAAGACGGGACTAGCGGGGATCTCTACAATGAGCAGTTCTTC	CASSEDGTSGDLYNEQFF
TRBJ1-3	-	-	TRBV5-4	TGTGCCAGCAGCTTGGCGGGTAGCGAAAACACCATATATTTT	CASSLAGSENTIYF
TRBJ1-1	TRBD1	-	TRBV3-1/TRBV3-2	TGTGCCAGCAGCCCCCGCCTACAGGGGGAAGCTGAAGCTTTCTTT	CASSPRLQGEAEAFF
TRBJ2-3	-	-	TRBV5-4	TGTGCCAGCAGCTTGGGGGGCCTTCAGGATACGCAGTATTTT	CASSLGGLQDTQYF
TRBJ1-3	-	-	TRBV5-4	TGTGCCAGCAGCCCTAGTGGGGGGTTTGCTGGAAACACCATATATTTT	CASSPSGGFAGNTIYF
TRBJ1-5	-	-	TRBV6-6	TGTGCCGCGACCGGGGCGGGGAGCAATCAGCCCCAGCATTTT	CAATGAGSNQPQHF
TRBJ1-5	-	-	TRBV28	TGTGCCAGCAGTTCTACTAACAGGGCACAGCCCCAGCATTTT	CASSSTNRAQPQHF
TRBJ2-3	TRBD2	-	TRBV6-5	TGTGCCAGCGGCCCCCTCTTTAGCGGGGCAGATACGCAGTATTTT	CASGPLFSGADTQYF
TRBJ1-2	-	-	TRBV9	TGTGCCAGCAGCGTAGGGTCAGGTCCCAACTATGGCTACACCTTC	CASSVGSGPNYGYTF
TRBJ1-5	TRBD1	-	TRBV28	TGTGCCAGCAGCCAACAGGGGGACCAGCCCCAGCATTTT	CASSQQGDQPQHF
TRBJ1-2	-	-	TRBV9	TGTGCCAGCAGCTCTCTCGGGGGGGGCTATGGCTACACCTTC	CASSSLGGGYGYTF
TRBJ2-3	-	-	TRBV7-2	TGTGCCAGCAGCCCCCAACAGGGTATCACAGATACGCAGTATTTT	CASSPQQGITDTQYF
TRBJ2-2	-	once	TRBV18	TGTGCCAGCTCACCACCGACCAGGGGCACCGGGGAGCTGTTTTTT	CASSPPTRGTGELFF
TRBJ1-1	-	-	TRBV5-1	TGCGCCAGCAGCTTGTGGGGCGCCGTGGAAACTGAAGCTTTCTTT	CASSLWGAVETEAFF
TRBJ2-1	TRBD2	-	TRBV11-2	TGTGCCAGCAGCCCCCGCGGACTAGCGGGACCCCACAATGAGCAGTTCTTC	CASSPRGLAGPHNEQFF